Described below is a single T cell receptor beta chain sequence and its context. The data were taken from a study of blood T cell repertoires in COVID-19. Study-wide context: From T cells, B-cell-depleted T cells, or PBMCs came the material, which was cDNA or gDNA.

Authors' data handling: Using reference gene primer amplification, nucleated cell counts were estimated. TCRdb's copy holds only in-frame clones and misses some; the assay was immunoSEQ multiplex PCR. The V and J calls and the clone size are those of that table, but D and trimming were determined from the DNA. The sample lists some 80,000 clones; 90% were seen once. Trimming removed 0 bases at V and 3 bases at J, with 14 bases between. Per germline, CDR1 LGHNA and CDR2 YNFKEQ. The CDR3 is made up of 16 amino acids. The origin of this receptor is a human donor in a cohort sampled during active COVID-19. The chain carries TRBV4-2 and TRBJ1-2, with D possibly TRBD1 on 5 matching bases. The sequencing sample was made of peripheral blood. Here the CDR3 reads CASSQEGAAVHYGYTF. CDR3 in DNA: TGTGCCAGCAGCCAAGAAGGGGCCGCGGTACACTATGGCTACACCTTC.